The 5 T cell receptor beta chains below come from one sample, sequenced in a study of T cell changes during pregnancy in multiple sclerosis. Data came from immunoSEQ multiplex PCR; TCRdb stores just in-frame clones and leaves some out. The data contain about 120,000 clones, approximately 93% of them singletons. The source was peripheral blood, collected before pregnancy. The receptor source for this set is a female donor with multiple sclerosis, enrolled in a pregnancy study.

The rearrangement links TRBV2 to TRBJ1-1, with unresolved D. CDR1 is SNHLY and CDR2 is FYNNEI in the germline V gene. The ends were cut back, 5 bases at V and 5 bases at J, with 27 bases in the middle. The CDR3 runs to 18 residues. CDR3 coding DNA: TGTGCCAGCAGTCGACGCTCCTCCTTTTCGACGTCGGGGACTGAAGCTTTCTTT. It codes for CASSRRSSFSTSGTEAFF.

The rearrangement joins TRBV19 to TRBJ1-1; 8 nucleotides match TRBD1. Germline CDR1 reads LNHDA; CDR2 reads SQIVND (reference sequence). The trim removed 5 bases at V and 4 bases at J, leaving 3 bases unmatched. The CDR3 covers 13 residues. The CDR3 loop reads CASSSGGGTEAFF. The CDR3 DNA reads TGTGCCAGTAGTTCAGGGGGCGGCACTGAAGCTTTCTTT.

In the case of this clone: Other DNA variants within this sample encode the same CDR3. This chain links TRBV6-4 with TRBJ2-1; 13 nucleotides agree with TRBD2. Germline CDR1 reads MRHNA; CDR2 reads SNTAGT. The CDR3 sequence is 15 residues long. With 6 bases clipped from V and 4 bases from J, the junction kept 3 bases outside the gene matches. The DNA of the CDR3 is TGTGCCAGCAGCCGGGGACTAGCGGGATACAATGAGCAGTTCTTC. It specifies CASSRGLAGYNEQFF.

This chain links TRBV6-1 with TRBJ1-1; the D gene is possibly TRBD1 (5 bases). The CDR3 runs to 14 residues. CDR1 is MNHNS, CDR2 SASEGT, per germline. With 6 bases removed from V and 1 base from J, the gap between germline ends came to 12 bases. CDR3 nucleotides: TGTGCCAGCAGCCTTTCGGGGGGGAACACTGAAGCTTTCTTT. Its translation: CASSLSGGNTEAFF.

The table lists this clone with a few counts. The chain combines TRBV30 with TRBJ1-1; D is unclear. Trimming removed 3 bases from V and 2 bases from J, with 10 bases in between. Germline values: CDR1 GTSNPN, CDR2 SVGIG (reference sequence). This CDR3 contains 13 residues. The CDR3: CAWRPRGNTEAFF. In nucleotides, the CDR3 is TGTGCCTGGAGACCCCGCGGTAACACTGAAGCTTTCTTT. Drawing the rest from reference TRBV30 and TRBJ1-1, the complete variable domain is SQTIHQWPATLVQPVGSPLSLECTVEGTSNPNLYWYRQAAGRGLQLLFYSVGIGQISSEVPQNLSASRPQDRQFILSSKKLLLSDSGFYLCAWRPRGNTEAFFGQGTRLTVV.